This is a list of T cell receptor beta chains from one sample in a study of OX40 agonist ivuxolimab in advanced cancers. Measured with immunoSEQ multiplex PCR; TCRdb has only the in-frame clones, and not every one. The sample has around 50,000 clones, approximately 80% seen once. Source: CD4+ or CD8+ T cells sorted from blood, taken in a trial of the OX40 agonist ivuxolimab. These receptors all stem from an adult with an advanced solid tumor such as melanoma, head and neck, liver or kidney cancer. Both conserved end residues are part of each CDR3. The D gene is left open where the match is weak. Clone sizes are given selectively: once, few, many, or a class where the clone is expanded.

CASSTAGMSDTEAFF	TGCGCCAGCAGCACCGCTGGGATGTCGGACACTGAAGCTTTCTTT	.	TRBV5-1	TRBJ1-1	.
CASSSGAESKSPLHF	TGTGCCAGCAGTTCGGGCGCGGAAAGTAAATCACCCCTCCACTTT	.	TRBV6-6	TRBJ1-6	.
CASSLAELAGGYNEQFF	TGTGCCAGCAGCTTAGCCGAGCTAGCGGGAGGTTACAATGAGCAGTTCTTC	TRBD2	TRBV7-2	TRBJ2-1	once
CASSEGDSYGYTF	TGTGCCAGCAGTGAAGGGGACAGCTATGGCTACACCTTC	TRBD1	TRBV25-1	TRBJ1-2	.
CASSPDSSETQYF	TGCGCCAGCAGCCCAGACTCGTCAGAGACCCAGTACTTC	.	TRBV5-1	TRBJ2-5	.
CASSLAATGEQYF	TGTGCCAGCAGCTTAGCCGCTACAGGGGAGCAGTACTTC	.	TRBV7-2	TRBJ2-7	.
CASSLAGDSNQPQHF	TGCGCCAGCAGCTTGGCGGGCGATAGCAATCAGCCCCAGCATTTT	.	TRBV5-1	TRBJ1-5	.
CASSARYEQYF	TGTGCCAGCAGTGCTCGGTACGAGCAGTACTTC	.	TRBV2	TRBJ2-7	.
CASSVGSIGNEQFF	TGTGCCAGCAGCGTAGGTTCTATCGGCAATGAGCAGTTCTTC	.	TRBV9	TRBJ2-1	.
CASSSGLAGVYEQYF	TGCGCCAGCAGCTCGGGACTAGCGGGAGTGTACGAGCAGTACTTC	TRBD2	TRBV5-1	TRBJ2-7	few
CASSVEPGVAQQYF	TGTGCCAGCAGCGTAGAACCGGGAGTGGCGCAGCAGTACTTC	.	TRBV9	TRBJ2-7	medium-sized
CASSQGLAGVGELFF	TGCGCCAGCAGCCAAGGACTAGCGGGAGTCGGGGAGCTGTTTTTT	TRBD2	TRBV4-3	TRBJ2-2	.
CASSDLYNEQFF	TGTGCCAGCAGTGACCTCTACAATGAGCAGTTCTTC	.	TRBV6-4	TRBJ2-1	.
CASSRTGQGAHEQYF	TGTGCCAGCAGCCGGACAGGGCAGGGTGCGCACGAGCAGTACTTC	TRBD1	TRBV13	TRBJ2-7	.
CASKLNLAGLYNEQFF	TGCGCCAGCAAGCTCAATCTTGCAGGGCTTTACAATGAGCAGTTCTTC	.	TRBV4-1	TRBJ2-1	.
CASSRTGVKETQYF	TGTGCCAGTAGTAGGACAGGGGTCAAAGAGACCCAGTACTTC	TRBD1	TRBV19	TRBJ2-5	once
CASSVGFGGNSPLHF	TGTGCCAGCAGCGTAGGTTTTGGAGGTAATTCACCCCTCCACTTT	.	TRBV9	TRBJ1-6	few
CASSWSGRGGEQFF	TGTGCCAGCAGTTGGAGCGGGAGGGGTGGTGAGCAGTTCTTC	TRBD2	TRBV6-5	TRBJ2-1	.
CASSLGEGLRQETQYF	TGTGCCAGCAGCTTAGGGGAAGGCTTGAGACAAGAGACCCAGTACTTC	.	TRBV11-2	TRBJ2-5	.
CASSDGLAGAGELFF	TGTGCCAGCAGTGATGGACTAGCGGGAGCCGGGGAGCTGTTTTTT	TRBD2	TRBV2	TRBJ2-2	.
CASSGRGGQETQYF	TGTGCCAGCAGTGGGAGGGGAGGGCAAGAGACCCAGTACTTC	TRBD2	TRBV7-2	TRBJ2-5	.
CASSGPNTEAFF	TGTGCCAGCAGTGGCCCGAACACTGAAGCTTTCTTT	.	TRBV2	TRBJ1-1	.
CASSPGTVHEQYF	TGTGCCAGCAGTCCCGGGACAGTCCACGAACAGTACTTC	TRBD1	TRBV28	TRBJ2-7	.
CASSFRSGGTDEQYF	TGTGCCAGCAGTTTTCGTTCTGGCGGGACGGACGAGCAGTACTTC	.	TRBV6-5	TRBJ2-7	.
CASSEPTGGPGNTIYF	TGTGCCAGCAGTGAACCGACAGGGGGACCCGGAAACACCATATATTTT	TRBD1	TRBV2	TRBJ1-3	.
CASSRPRDRGTDTQYF	TGTGCCAGCAGCCGTCCCCGGGACAGGGGCACAGATACGCAGTATTTT	TRBD1	TRBV7-9	TRBJ2-3	.
CASSTDRGYGYTF	TGTGCCAGCAGCACTGACAGGGGTTATGGCTACACCTTC	TRBD1	TRBV5-4	TRBJ1-2	.
CASSSRDFSDTQYF	TGTGCCAGCAGCTCACGGGACTTTTCAGATACGCAGTATTTT	.	TRBV7-2	TRBJ2-3	.
CASSSLLYEQYF	TGTGCCAGCTCATCCCTACTCTACGAGCAGTACTTC	.	TRBV18	TRBJ2-7	.
CASSSGQGDQPQHF	TGTGCCAGCAGTTCGGGACAGGGCGATCAGCCCCAGCATTTT	TRBD1	TRBV27	TRBJ1-5	once
CASSNLGTEAFF	TGTGCCAGCAGTAACTTGGGAACTGAAGCTTTCTTT	.	TRBV6-1	TRBJ1-1	.
CASSMLAAFTDTQYF	TGTGCCAGTAGTATGCTAGCGGCATTCACAGATACGCAGTATTTT	TRBD2	TRBV19	TRBJ2-3	.
CASRALEGGENIQYF	TGCGCCAGCAGGGCACTGGAAGGGGGAGAAAACATTCAGTACTTC	.	TRBV5-1	TRBJ2-4	few
CASSLTQGEKLFF	TGCGCCAGCAGCCTTACCCAGGGGGAAAAACTGTTTTTT	.	TRBV4-1	TRBJ1-4	.
CASSLFYYEQYF	TGCGCCAGCAGCTTATTTTACTACGAGCAGTACTTC	.	TRBV23-1	TRBJ2-7	.
CASIYRRLMNTEAFF	TGTGCCAGCATATACAGGAGATTAATGAACACTGAAGCTTTCTTT	.	TRBV2	TRBJ1-1	.
CASSEDRTGTQPQHF	TGTGCCAGCAGTGAAGATCGAACAGGGACGCAGCCCCAGCATTTT	.	TRBV2	TRBJ1-5	medium-sized
CASSLAGLTGELFF	TGCGCCAGCAGCTTAGCGGGGCTCACCGGGGAGCTGTTTTTT	TRBD2	TRBV5-1	TRBJ2-2	.
CASSPTSGRGNEQFF	TGTGCCAGCAGTCCTACTAGCGGGCGCGGCAATGAGCAGTTCTTC	TRBD2	TRBV27	TRBJ2-1	.
CASSRDNNQPQHF	TGTGCCAGCAGCAGGGACAACAATCAGCCCCAGCATTTT	.	TRBV7-8	TRBJ1-5	few
CASSDLTKADTQYF	TGTGCCAGCAGTGACTTAACCAAGGCAGATACGCAGTATTTT	.	TRBV25-1	TRBJ2-3	few
CASSYGGLSGEQYF	TGTGCCAGCAGCTATGGGGGACTTTCTGGGGAGCAGTACTTC	.	TRBV5-4	TRBJ2-7	once
CASVPSDRRNEKLFF	TGTGCCAGCGTACCCTCCGACAGAAGAAATGAAAAACTGTTTTTT	.	TRBV28	TRBJ1-4	once